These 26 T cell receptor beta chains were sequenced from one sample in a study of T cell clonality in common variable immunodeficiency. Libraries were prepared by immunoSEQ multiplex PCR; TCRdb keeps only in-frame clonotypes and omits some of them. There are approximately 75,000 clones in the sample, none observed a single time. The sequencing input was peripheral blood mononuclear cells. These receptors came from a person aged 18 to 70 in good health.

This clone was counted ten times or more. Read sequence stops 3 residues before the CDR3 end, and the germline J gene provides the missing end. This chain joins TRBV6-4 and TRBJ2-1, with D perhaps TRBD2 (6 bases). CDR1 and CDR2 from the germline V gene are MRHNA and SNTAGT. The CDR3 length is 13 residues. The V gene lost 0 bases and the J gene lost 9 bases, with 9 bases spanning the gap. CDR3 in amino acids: CASSDSREAEQFF. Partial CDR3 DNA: TGTGCCAGCAGTGACTCCAGGGAGGCTGAG.

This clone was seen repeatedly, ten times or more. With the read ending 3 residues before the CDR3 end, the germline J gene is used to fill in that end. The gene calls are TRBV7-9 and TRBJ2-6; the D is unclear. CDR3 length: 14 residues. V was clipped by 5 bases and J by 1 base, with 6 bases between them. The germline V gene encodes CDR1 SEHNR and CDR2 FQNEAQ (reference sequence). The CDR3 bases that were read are TGTGCCAGCAGCCTCCCTTCTGGGGCCAACGTC. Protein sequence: CASSLPSGANV. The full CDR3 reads CASSLPSGANVLTF.

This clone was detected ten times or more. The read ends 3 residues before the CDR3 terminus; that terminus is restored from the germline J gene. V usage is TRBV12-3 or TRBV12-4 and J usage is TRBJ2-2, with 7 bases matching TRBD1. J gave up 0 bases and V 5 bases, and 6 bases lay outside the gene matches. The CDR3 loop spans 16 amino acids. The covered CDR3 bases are TGTGCCAGCAGTATCGGGACAGTTGCGAACACCGGGGAG. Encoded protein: CASSIGTVANTGE. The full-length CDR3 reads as CASSIGTVANTGELFF.

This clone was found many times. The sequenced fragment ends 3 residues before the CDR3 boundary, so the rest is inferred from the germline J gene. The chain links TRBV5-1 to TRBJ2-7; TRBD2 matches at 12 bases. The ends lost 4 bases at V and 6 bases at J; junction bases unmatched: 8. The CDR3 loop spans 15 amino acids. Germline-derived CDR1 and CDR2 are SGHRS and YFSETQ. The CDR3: CASSITSGLAGEQYF. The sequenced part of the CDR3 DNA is TGCGCCAGCAGCATTACCTCGGGACTAGCGGGCGAG.

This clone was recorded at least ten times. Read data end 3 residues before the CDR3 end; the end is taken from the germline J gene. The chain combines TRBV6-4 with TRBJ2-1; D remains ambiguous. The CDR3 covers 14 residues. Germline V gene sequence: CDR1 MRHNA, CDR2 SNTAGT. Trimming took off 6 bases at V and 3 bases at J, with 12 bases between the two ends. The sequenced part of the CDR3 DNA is TGTGCCAGCAGCGTGGCGGTTGACTACAATGAG. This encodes CASSVAVDYNE. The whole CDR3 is CASSVAVDYNEQFF.

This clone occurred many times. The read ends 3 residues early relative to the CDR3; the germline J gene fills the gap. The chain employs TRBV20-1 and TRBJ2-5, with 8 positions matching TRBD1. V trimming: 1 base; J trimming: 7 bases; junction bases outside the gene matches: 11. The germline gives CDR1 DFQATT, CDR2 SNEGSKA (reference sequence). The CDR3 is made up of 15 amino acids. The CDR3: CSARAPRTGFGTQYF. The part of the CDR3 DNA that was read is TGCAGTGCTAGAGCCCCCCGGACAGGGTTTGGGACC.

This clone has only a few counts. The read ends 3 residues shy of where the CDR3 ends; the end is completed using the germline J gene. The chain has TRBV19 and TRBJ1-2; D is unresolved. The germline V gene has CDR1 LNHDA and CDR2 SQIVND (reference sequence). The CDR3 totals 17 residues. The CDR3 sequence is CASSLGGAGGLPDDYTF. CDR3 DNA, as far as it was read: TGTGCCAGTAGCCTGGGAGGAGCGGGAGGGTTACCGGACGAC. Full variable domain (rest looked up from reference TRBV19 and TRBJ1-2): DGGITQSPKYLFRKEGQNVTLSCEQNLNHDAMYWYRQDPGQGLRLIYYSQIVNDFQKGDIAEGYSVSREKKESFPLTVTSAQKNPTAFYLCASSLGGAGGLPDDYTFGSGTRLTVV.

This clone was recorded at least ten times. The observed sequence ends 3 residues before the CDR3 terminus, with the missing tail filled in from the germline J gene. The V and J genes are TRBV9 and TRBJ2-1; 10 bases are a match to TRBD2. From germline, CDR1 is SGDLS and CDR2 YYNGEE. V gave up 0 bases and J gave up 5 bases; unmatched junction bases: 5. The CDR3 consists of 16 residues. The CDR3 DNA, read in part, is TGTGCCAGCAGCGTAGGACTAGCGGGCGGAGACAATGAG. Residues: CASSVGLAGGDNE. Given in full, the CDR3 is CASSVGLAGGDNEQFF.

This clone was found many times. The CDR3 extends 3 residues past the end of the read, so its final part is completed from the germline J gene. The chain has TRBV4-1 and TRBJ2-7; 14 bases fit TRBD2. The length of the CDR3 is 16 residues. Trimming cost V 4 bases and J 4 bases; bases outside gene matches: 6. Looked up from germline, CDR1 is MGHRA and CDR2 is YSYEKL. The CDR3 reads CASSLGTSGSSYEQYF. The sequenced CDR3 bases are TGCGCCAGCAGCCTGGGGACTAGCGGGAGCTCATACGAG.

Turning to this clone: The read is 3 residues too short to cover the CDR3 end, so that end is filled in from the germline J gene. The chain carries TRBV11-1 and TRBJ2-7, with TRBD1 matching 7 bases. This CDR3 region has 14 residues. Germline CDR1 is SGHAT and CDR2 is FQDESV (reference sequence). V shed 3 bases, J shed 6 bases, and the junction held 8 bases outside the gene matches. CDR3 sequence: CASSLIRGGAEQYF. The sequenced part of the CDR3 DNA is TGTGCCAGCAGCTTGATAAGAGGGGGCGCCGAG. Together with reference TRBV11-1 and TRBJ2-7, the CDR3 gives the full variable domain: EAEVAQSPRYKITEKSQAVAFWCDPISGHATLYWYRQILGQGPELLVQFQDESVVDDSQLPKDRFSAERLKGVDSTLKIQPAELGDSAMYLCASSLIRGGAEQYFGPGTRLTVT.

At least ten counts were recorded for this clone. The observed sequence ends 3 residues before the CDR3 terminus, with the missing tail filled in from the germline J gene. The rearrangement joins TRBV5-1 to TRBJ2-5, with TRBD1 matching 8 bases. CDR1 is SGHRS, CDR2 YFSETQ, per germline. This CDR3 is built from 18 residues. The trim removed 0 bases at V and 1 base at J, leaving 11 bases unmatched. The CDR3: CASSLGQGARGLQETQYF. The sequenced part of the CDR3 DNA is TGCGCCAGCAGCTTGGGGCAGGGGGCGAGGGGTCTCCAAGAGACC.

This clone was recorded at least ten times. The DNA read from the CDR3 is TGTGCCAGCAGTGAAGCGCTCCGGGACAGGGGTAGTATAGGC. Residues: CASSEALRDRGSIG. The entire CDR3 sequence reads CASSEALRDRGSIGYTF. The chain employs TRBV6-1 and TRBJ1-2, with 10 bases matching TRBD1. The read finishes 3 residues shy of the CDR3 end, and the germline J gene is used to complete it. Per germline, CDR1 MNHNS and CDR2 SASEGT. The CDR3 spans 17 residues.

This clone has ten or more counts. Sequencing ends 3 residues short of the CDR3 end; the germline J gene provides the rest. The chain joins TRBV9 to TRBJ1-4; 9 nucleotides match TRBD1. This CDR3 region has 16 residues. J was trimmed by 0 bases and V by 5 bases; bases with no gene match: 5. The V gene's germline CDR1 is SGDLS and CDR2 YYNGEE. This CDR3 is CASSSGQGTTNEKLFF. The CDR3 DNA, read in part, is TGTGCCAGCAGTTCGGGACAGGGCACAACTAATGAAAAA.

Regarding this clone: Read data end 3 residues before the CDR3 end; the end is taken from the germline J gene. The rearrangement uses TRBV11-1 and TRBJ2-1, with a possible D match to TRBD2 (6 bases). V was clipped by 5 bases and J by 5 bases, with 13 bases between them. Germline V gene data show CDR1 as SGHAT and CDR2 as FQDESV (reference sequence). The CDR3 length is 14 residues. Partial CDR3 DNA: TGTGCCAGCAGCCCGGGGACTGGGGACAATGAG. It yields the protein CASSPGTGDNE. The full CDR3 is CASSPGTGDNEQFF.

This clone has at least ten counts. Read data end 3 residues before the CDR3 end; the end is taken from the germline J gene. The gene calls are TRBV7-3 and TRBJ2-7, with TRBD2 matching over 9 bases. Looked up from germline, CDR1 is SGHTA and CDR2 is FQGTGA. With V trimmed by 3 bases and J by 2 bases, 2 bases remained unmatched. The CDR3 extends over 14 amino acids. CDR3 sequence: CASSFGGRAYEQYF. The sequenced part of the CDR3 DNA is TGTGCCAGCAGCTTTGGCGGGAGGGCCTACGAG.

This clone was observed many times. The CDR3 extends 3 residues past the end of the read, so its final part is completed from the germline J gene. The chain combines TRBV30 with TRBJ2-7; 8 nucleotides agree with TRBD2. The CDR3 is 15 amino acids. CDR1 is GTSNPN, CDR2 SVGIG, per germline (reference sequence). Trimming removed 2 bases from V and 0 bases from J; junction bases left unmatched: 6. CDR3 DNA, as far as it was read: TGTGCCTGGAGTCGTCTGGCGGGAGGCTCCTACGAG. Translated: CAWSRLAGGSYE. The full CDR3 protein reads CAWSRLAGGSYEQYF.

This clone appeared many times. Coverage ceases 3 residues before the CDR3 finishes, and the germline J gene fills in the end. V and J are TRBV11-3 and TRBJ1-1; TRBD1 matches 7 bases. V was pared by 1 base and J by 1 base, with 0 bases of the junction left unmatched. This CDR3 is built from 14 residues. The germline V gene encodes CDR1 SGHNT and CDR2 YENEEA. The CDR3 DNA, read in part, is TGTGCCAGCAGCTTAGCAGGGGGGAACACTGAA. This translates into CASSLAGGNTE. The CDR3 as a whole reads CASSLAGGNTEAFF.

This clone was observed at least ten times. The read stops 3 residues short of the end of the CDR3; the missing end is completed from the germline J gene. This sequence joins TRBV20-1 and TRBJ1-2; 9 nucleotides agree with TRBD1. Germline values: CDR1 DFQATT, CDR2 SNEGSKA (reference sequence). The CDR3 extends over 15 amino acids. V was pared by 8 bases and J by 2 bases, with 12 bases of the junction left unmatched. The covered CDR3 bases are TGCAGTACCATCCCTCGGACAGGGGAGAACTATGGC. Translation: CSTIPRTGENYG. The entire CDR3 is CSTIPRTGENYGYTF.

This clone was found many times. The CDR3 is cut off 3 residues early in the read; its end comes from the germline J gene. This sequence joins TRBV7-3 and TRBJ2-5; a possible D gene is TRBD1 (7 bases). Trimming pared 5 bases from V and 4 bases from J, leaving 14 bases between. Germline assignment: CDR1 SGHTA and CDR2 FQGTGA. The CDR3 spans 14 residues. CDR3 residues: CASSLRGRGETQYF. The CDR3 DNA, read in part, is TGTGCCAGCAGCCTGAGGGGGCGGGGAGAGACC.

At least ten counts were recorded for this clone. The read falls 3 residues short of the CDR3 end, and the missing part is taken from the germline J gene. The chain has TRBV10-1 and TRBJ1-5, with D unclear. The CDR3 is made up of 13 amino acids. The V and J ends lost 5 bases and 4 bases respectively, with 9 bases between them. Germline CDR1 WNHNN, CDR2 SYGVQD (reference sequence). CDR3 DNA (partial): TGCGCCAGCAGTCGAGCCGGGAATCAGCCC. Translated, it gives CASSRAGNQP. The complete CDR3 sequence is CASSRAGNQPQHF.

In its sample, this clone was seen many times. CDR3 amino acids: CASSALPTGAGYTF. The DNA read from the CDR3 is TGTGCCAGCAGTGCATTACCGACAGGAGCCGGC. The rearrangement links TRBV6-1 to TRBJ1-2, with TRBD1 as a possible D gene (6 bases). Coverage ceases 3 residues before the CDR3 finishes, and the germline J gene fills in the end. The CDR3 contains 14 residues. The germline V gene encodes CDR1 MNHNS and CDR2 SASEGT.

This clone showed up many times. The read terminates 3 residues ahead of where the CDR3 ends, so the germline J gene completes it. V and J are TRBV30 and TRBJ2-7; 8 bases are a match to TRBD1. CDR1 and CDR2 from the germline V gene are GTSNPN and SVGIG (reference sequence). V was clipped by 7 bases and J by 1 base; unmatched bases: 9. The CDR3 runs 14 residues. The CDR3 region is CALDLDRESYEQYF. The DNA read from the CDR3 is TGTGCCTTGGACCTGGACAGGGAATCCTACGAG.

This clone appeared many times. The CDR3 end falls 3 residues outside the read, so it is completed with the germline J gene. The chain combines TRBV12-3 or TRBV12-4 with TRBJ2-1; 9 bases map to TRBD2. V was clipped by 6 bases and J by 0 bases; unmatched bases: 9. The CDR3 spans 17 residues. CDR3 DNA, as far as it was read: TGTGCCAGCAGCCCACGGGTTAGCGGGGGCTCCTACAATGAG. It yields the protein CASSPRVSGGSYNE. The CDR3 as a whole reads CASSPRVSGGSYNEQFF.

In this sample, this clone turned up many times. The CDR3 protein is CASSLLAGDTDTQYF. Incomplete CDR3 DNA: TGTGCCAGCAGCTTATTAGCGGGGGACACAGATACG. The V call is TRBV7-3, the J call TRBJ2-3, with TRBD2 matching 9 bases. The DNA ends 3 residues before the CDR3 does, and the rest of the CDR3 is filled in from the germline J gene. This CDR3 has 15 amino acids. Germline assignment: CDR1 SGHTA and CDR2 FQGTGA. V dropped 2 bases and J dropped 2; count of bases not matched to a gene: 2.

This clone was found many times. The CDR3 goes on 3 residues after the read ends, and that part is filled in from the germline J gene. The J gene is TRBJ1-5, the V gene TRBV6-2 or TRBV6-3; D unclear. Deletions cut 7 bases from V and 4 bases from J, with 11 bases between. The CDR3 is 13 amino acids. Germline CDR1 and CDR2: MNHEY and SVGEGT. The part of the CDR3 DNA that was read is TGTGCCAGCACCCCAGCGCAAAATCAGCCC. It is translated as CASTPAQNQP. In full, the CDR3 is CASTPAQNQPQHF.

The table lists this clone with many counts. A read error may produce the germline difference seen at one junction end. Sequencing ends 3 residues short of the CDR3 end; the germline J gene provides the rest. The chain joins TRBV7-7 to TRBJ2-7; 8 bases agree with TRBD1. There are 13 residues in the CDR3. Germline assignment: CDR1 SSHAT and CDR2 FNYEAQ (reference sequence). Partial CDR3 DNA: TGTGCTAGCAGCTCAGGACAGGGAAACGAG. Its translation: CASSSGQGNE. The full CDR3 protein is CASSSGQGNEQYF. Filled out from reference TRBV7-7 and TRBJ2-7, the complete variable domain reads GAGVSQSPRYKVTKRGQDVTLRCDPISSHATLYWYQQALGQGPEFLTYFNYEAQPDKSGLPSDRFSAERPEGSISTLTIQRTEQRDSAMYRCASSSGQGNEQYFGPGTRLTVT.